These 15 T cell receptor beta chains came from one sample sequenced in a study of Graves' ophthalmopathy and Graves' hyperthyroidism. RNA transcripts provided the template for amplifying TCR beta CDR3 regions. After a first-round RT-PCR with HTBI primers, a second-round multiplex PCR was run. TCRdb reanalysed the multiplex PCR reads using MiXCR and keeps one entry per CDR3 protein. The top ten clones hold around 10% of a sample with about 1.2 million distinct CDR3 sequences, 35% to 45% of them seen once. Input material: peripheral blood or thyroid tissue (not recorded which). The receptor set was obtained from an adult man with Graves' hyperthyroidism.

The genes are TRBV29-1 and TRBJ2-3, with D possibly called TRBD1 or TRBD2 (5 bases each). The CDR3 spans 15 residues. Trimming pared 4 bases from V and 6 bases from J, leaving 20 bases between. Germline CDR1 and CDR2: SQVTM and ANQGSEA. The CDR3 sequence is CSVGRLRGVADTQYF. For the CDR3, the DNA is TGCAGCGTTGGTCGTTTGAGGGGAGTGGCCGATACGCAGTATTTT.

This clonotype has at least ten counts. This sequence joins TRBV7-8 and TRBJ2-7; 10 bases align to TRBD2. CDR3 length: 16 amino acids. The germline V gene has CDR1 SGHVS and CDR2 FQNEAQ. V was clipped by 7 bases and J by 2 bases; unmatched bases: 11. The DNA of the CDR3 is TGTGCCAGCACCCCTAGCGGGAGCCGTTCTACCTACGAGCAGTACTTC. It is translated as CASTPSGSRSTYEQYF.

This clonotype was seen at least ten times. The chain has TRBV7-9 and TRBJ2-7, with 7 nucleotides matching TRBD1. Germline values: CDR1 SEHNR, CDR2 FQNEAQ (reference sequence). V shed 3 bases, J shed 3 bases, and the junction held 8 bases outside the gene matches. The CDR3 is 15 residues long. The DNA of the CDR3 is TGTGCCAGCAGCTTTGAGAGGGACAGCCGCTACGAGCAGTACTTC. Translating gives CASSFERDSRYEQYF.

This clonotype has only a few counts. This CDR3 reads CASSSRTDDTDTQYF. CDR3 DNA: TGTGCCAGCAGCTCGCGGACAGATGACACAGATACGCAGTATTTT. The rearrangement uses TRBV7-2 and TRBJ2-3; a weak D match, TRBD1 (6 bases). The V end lost 4 bases, the J end lost 2 bases, and 13 bases lay between the germline ends. The CDR3 contains 15 residues. Germline V gene sequence: CDR1 SGHTA, CDR2 FQGNSA.

In its sample, this clonotype was seen a few times. CDR3 bases: TGCAGCGTTGGTCCCGTGGGCAGGGGCCTTGGCTACACCTTC. This encodes CSVGPVGRGLGYTF. The chain combines TRBV29-1 with TRBJ1-2, with TRBD1 as a possible D gene (6 bases). The CDR3 extends over 14 amino acids. Trimming removed 4 bases from V and 7 bases from J, with 19 bases in between. CDR1 is SQVTM and CDR2 is ANQGSEA in the germline V gene.

This clonotype was picked up one time. This may come from a read error, since a much larger clone is one base off. The chain has TRBV7-6 and TRBJ1-5; 8 positions agree with TRBD1. Germline CDR1 and CDR2: SGHVS and FNYEAQ. CDR3 size: 15 residues. The CDR3 DNA follows: TGTGCCGGCAGCTTAAGGGGGGACAGGAATCAGCCCCAGCATTTT. Translated: CAGSLRGDRNQPQHF.

The V and J genes are TRBV11-1 and TRBJ2-1; 8 bases match TRBD1. After removal of 8 bases from V and 8 bases from J, the junction contained 8 bases not matched to a gene. Germline loops: CDR1 SGHAT, CDR2 FQDESV (reference sequence). This CDR3 contains 13 residues. CDR3 sequence: CASVDRVLDEQFF. The DNA for the CDR3 is TGTGCCAGCGTGGACAGGGTTTTGGATGAGCAGTTCTTC.

This clonotype occurred a few times. The gene calls are TRBV10-3 and TRBJ2-7; D possibly corresponds to TRBD1 (5 bases). Germline loops: CDR1 ENHRY, CDR2 SYGVKD. The CDR3 consists of 13 residues. V was trimmed by 8 bases and J by 0 bases, leaving 11 bases between them. The CDR3: CAIGAESSYEQYF. CDR3 in DNA: TGTGCCATCGGGGCGGAGTCCTCCTACGAGCAGTACTTC.

This clonotype was counted at least ten times. The chain recombines TRBV7-9 with TRBJ1-3; D is undetermined. V gave up 10 bases and J gave up 4 bases, with 14 bases separating them. In germline, CDR1 is SEHNR, CDR2 FQNEAQ (reference sequence). The CDR3 has 13 residues. The CDR3 protein is CATRRGEGNTIYF. The CDR3 bases are TGTGCCACCCGGCGCGGCGAGGGAAACACCATATATTTT.

The V call is TRBV7-9, the J call TRBJ1-2; D gene unclear. The CDR3 is made up of 13 amino acids. Trimming took 4 bases from V and 5 from J, leaving 11 bases between them. In germline, CDR1 is SEHNR, CDR2 FQNEAQ (reference sequence). The CDR3 region is CASSSDVDYGYTF. Written as DNA, the CDR3 is TGTGCCAGCAGCTCGGACGTGGATTATGGCTACACCTTC.

This clonotype was counted a few times. The chain is built from TRBV5-1 and TRBJ2-2; D perhaps matches TRBD2 (6 bases). V was trimmed by 7 bases and J by 1 base, leaving 20 bases between them. This CDR3 is 17 amino acids long. Germline CDR1 and CDR2: SGHRS and YFSETQ. The CDR3 nucleotides read TGCGCCAGCTTCCCGTTGGGGGGAAAGTTGAACACCGGGGAGCTGTTTTTT. Protein product: CASFPLGGKLNTGELFF.

This clonotype was observed at least ten times. The genes are TRBV6-6 and TRBJ1-1; no firm D call. The CDR3 is made up of 15 amino acids. V lost 1 base, J lost 3 bases, and 12 bases lay in between. CDR1 MNHNY and CDR2 SVGAGI come from the germline V gene (reference sequence). This CDR3 reads CASSYFPRMDTEAFF. The CDR3 nucleotides are TGTGCCAGCAGTTACTTTCCGAGAATGGACACTGAAGCTTTCTTT.

The chain uses TRBV7-2 and TRBJ1-5; weak D call: TRBD1 (6 bases). The CDR3 length is 15 residues. Germline V gene lookup returns CDR1 SGHTA and CDR2 FQGNSA. Trimming took off 5 bases at V and 3 bases at J, with 14 bases between the two ends. In DNA, the CDR3 is TGTGCCAGCAGCCTTCCAGGGGCTCACAATCAGCCCCAGCATTTT. Its translation is CASSLPGAHNQPQHF.

This clonotype appeared many times. The rearrangement uses TRBV10-3 and TRBJ2-2; no firm D call. The CDR3 consists of 11 residues. CDR1 and CDR2 from the germline V gene are ENHRY and SYGVKD. Trimming took off 5 bases at V and 6 bases at J, with 4 bases between the two ends. CDR3 DNA sequence: TGTGCCATCAGTACAGCCGGGGAGCTGTTTTTT. Residues: CAISTAGELFF.

This clonotype was seen more than once but under ten times. The chain joins TRBV20-1 to TRBJ2-2; D is uncertain. Germline CDR1 is DFQATT and CDR2 is SNEGSKA (reference sequence). Trimming took off 3 bases at V and 0 bases at J, with 8 bases between the two ends. CDR3 size: 14 residues. CDR3 nucleotide sequence: TGCAGTGCTAGCGTACATGCGAACACCGGGGAGCTGTTTTTT. Translation: CSASVHANTGELFF.